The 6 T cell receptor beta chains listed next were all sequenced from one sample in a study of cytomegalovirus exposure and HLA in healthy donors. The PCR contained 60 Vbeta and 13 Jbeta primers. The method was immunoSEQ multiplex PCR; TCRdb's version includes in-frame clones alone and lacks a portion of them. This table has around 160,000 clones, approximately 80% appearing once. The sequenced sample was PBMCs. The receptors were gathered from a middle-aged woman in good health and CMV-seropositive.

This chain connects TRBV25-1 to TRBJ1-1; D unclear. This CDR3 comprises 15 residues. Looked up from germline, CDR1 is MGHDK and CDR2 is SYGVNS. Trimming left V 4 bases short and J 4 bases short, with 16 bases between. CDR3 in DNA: TGTGCCAGCAGTGCACTACAAGAGTCGAGCACTGAAGCTTTCTTT. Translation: CASSALQESSTEAFF.

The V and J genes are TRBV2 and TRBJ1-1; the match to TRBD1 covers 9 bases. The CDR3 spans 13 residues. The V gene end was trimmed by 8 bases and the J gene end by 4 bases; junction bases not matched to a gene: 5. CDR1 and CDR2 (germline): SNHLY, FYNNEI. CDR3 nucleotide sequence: TGTGCCAGCCGGACAGGGGAAAGCACTGAAGCTTTCTTT. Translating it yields CASRTGESTEAFF. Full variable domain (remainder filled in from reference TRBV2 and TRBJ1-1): EPEVTQTPSHQVTQMGQEVILRCVPISNHLYFYWYRQILGQKVEFLVSFYNNEISEKSEIFDDQFSVERPDGSNFTLKIRSTKLEDSAMYFCASRTGESTEAFFGQGTRLTVV.

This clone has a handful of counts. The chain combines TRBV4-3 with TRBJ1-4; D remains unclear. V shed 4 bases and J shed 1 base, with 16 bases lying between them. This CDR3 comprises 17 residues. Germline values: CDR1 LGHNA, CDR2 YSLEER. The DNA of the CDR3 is TGCGCCAGCAGCCTCTCTCCGGGATCTGGAACTAATGAAAAACTGTTTTTT. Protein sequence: CASSLSPGSGTNEKLFF.

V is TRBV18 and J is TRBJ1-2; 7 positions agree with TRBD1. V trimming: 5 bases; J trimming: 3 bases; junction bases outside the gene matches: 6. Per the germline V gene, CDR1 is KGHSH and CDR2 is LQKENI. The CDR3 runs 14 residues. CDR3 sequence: CASSEGQVDYGYTF. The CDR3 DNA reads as TGTGCCAGCTCAGAAGGACAGGTGGACTATGGCTACACCTTC.

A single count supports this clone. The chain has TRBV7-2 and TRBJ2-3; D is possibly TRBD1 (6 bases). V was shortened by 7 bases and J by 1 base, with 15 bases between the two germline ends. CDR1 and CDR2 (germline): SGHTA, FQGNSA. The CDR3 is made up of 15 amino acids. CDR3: CASIPSYRGTDTQYF. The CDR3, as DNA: TGTGCCAGCATTCCCTCCTACAGGGGCACAGATACGCAGTATTTT. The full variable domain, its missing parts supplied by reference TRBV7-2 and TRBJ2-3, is GAGVSQSPSNKVTEKGKDVELRCDPISGHTALYWYRQSLGQGLEFLIYFQGNSAPDKSGLPSDRFSAERTGGSVSTLTIQRTQQEDSAVYLCASIPSYRGTDTQYFGPGTRLTVL.

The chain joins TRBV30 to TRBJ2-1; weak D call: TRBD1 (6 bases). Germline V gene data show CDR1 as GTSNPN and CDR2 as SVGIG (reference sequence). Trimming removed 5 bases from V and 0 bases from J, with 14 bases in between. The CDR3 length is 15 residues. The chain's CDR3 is CAWGNRGSSYNEQFF. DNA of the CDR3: TGTGCCTGGGGTAATAGGGGGAGCTCCTACAATGAGCAGTTCTTC.